These T cell receptor beta chains were read from a single sample in a study of blood T cell repertoires in COVID-19. Profiled with immunoSEQ multiplex PCR; TCRdb holds only in-frame clones, not every one. The sample has about 150,000 clones, 75% to 90% seen once; the top ten hold approximately 3.7%. The source material was PBMCs or T cells enriched from blood (not recorded which). The origin of the receptors is a woman aged 40 to 50 who had been exposed to COVID-19. CDR3s include the opening cysteine and the closing phenylalanine or tryptophan. Each record gives: V gene, J gene, D gene, clone size, CDR3 DNA, CDR3 protein. D genes are given only for firm matches. Clone size is given for some rows only: seen once, a few or many times, or a class if the clone is expanded.

>TRBV5-1|TRBJ1-4|.|.
TGCGCCAGCAGCAGAGACAGGTCCTACAATGAAAAACTGTTTTTT
CASSRDRSYNEKLFF
>TRBV6-2/TRBV6-3|TRBJ2-7|.|.
TGTGCCAGCAGTTACCGGGGGAATCGCTACGAGCAGTACTTC
CASSYRGNRYEQYF
>TRBV7-2|TRBJ2-5|TRBD1|.
TGTGCCAGCAGCTTTATGGGACAGGGGGTCCAAGAGACCCAGTACTTC
CASSFMGQGVQETQYF
>TRBV4-3|TRBJ2-1|.|few
TGCGCCAGCAGCCGGGGGAGGACCGACAGGGATGAGCAGTTCTTC
CASSRGRTDRDEQFF
>TRBV7-9|TRBJ1-3|TRBD1|.
TGTGCCAGCAGCCAGGCAGGGGGCGAAAACACCATATATTTT
CASSQAGGENTIYF
>TRBV7-2|TRBJ2-1|.|.
TGTGCCAGCAGCTTATCACTGCCATACAATGAGCAGTTCTTC
CASSLSLPYNEQFF
>TRBV3-1/TRBV3-2|TRBJ1-1|.|.
TGTGCCACCCAGGCGGGGAGCACTGAAGCTTTCTTT
CATQAGSTEAFF
>TRBV28|TRBJ2-5|TRBD2|.
TGTGCCAGCAGTTCGCGACTAGCGGGAGGTGAGACCCAGTACTTC
CASSSRLAGGETQYF
>TRBV28|TRBJ1-3|TRBD1|.
TGTGCCAGCAGTCTCGGCGGCAGGGGGCTTGGAAACACCATATATTTT
CASSLGGRGLGNTIYF
>TRBV7-9|TRBJ2-3|TRBD2|.
TGTGCCAGCAGCCCCGAAGAGGGACTAGCGGGCCAAGATACGCAGTATTTT
CASSPEEGLAGQDTQYF
>TRBV27|TRBJ2-2|.|many
TGTGCCAGCAGTTTATGGCAGGTTGGCACCGGGGAGCTGTTTTTT
CASSLWQVGTGELFF
>TRBV2|TRBJ2-4|.|.
TGTGCCACCTGGGCCTTAGCCAAAAACATTCAGTACTTC
CATWALAKNIQYF
>TRBV6-5|TRBJ1-6|.|.
TGTGCCAGCAGCCGTTCACAGGGAAATTCACCCCTCCACTTT
CASSRSQGNSPLHF
>TRBV7-2|TRBJ2-7|TRBD2|.
TGTGCCAGCAGGGGGGGGGAGTACGTCTACGAGCAGTACTTC
CASRGGEYVYEQYF
>TRBV18|TRBJ1-1|.|.
TGTGCCAGCTCACCATCAGGGGACCTGAACACTGAAGCTTTCTTT
CASSPSGDLNTEAFF
>TRBV28|TRBJ1-1|.|.
TGTGCCAGCAGTTTATGGAGAACTGGCACTGAAGCTTTCTTT
CASSLWRTGTEAFF
>TRBV18|TRBJ1-6|.|.
TGTGCCAGCTCAGGCCGGGGTTCTAATTCACCCCTCCACTTT
CASSGRGSNSPLHF
>TRBV19|TRBJ1-3|.|few
TGTGCCAGTAGGGAGGCGGGTAGGGCTGGAAACACCATATATTTT
CASREAGRAGNTIYF
>TRBV6-1|TRBJ2-7|.|.
TGTGCCAGCAGTGAAGTCCCTAGACAGCCCTACGAGCAGTACTTC
CASSEVPRQPYEQYF
>TRBV2|TRBJ2-5|TRBD2|.
TGTGCCAGCAGCTCCGGGACTAGCGGAGTAGAGACCCAGTACTTC
CASSSGTSGVETQYF
>TRBV18|TRBJ1-4|TRBD1|.
TGTGCCAGCTCACTAAACTCCGGGACAGGGAATGAAAAACTGTTTTTT
CASSLNSGTGNEKLFF
>TRBV2|TRBJ1-6|TRBD1|.
TGTGCCAGCAGTGGGACAGGGGGCAAATCACCCCTCCACTTT
CASSGTGGKSPLHF
>TRBV6-1|TRBJ1-2|TRBD1|.
TGTGCCAGCAGTGAGAAGCGGGCCAGGGGGCGCTCGGGCTATGGCTACACCTTC
CASSEKRARGRSGYGYTF
>TRBV5-1|TRBJ1-2|TRBD1|.
TGCGCCAGCAGCTTGCGAGTTGAGGGGGCAAGGGGCTACACCTTC
CASSLRVEGARGYTF